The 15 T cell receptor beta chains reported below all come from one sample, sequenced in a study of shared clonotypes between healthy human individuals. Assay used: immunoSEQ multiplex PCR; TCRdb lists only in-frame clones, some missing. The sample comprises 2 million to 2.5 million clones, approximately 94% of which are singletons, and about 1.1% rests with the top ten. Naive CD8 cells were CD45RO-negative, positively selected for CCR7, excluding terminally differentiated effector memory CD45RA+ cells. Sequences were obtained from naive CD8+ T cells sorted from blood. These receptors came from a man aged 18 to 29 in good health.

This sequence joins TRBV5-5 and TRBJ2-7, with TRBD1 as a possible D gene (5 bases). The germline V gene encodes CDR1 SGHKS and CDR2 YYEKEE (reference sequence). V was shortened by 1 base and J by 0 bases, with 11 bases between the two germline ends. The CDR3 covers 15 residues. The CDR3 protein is CASSLWTSISYEQYF. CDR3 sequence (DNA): TGTGCCAGCAGCTTGTGGACATCGATCTCCTACGAGCAGTACTTC.

CDR3 sequence: CASSYYSDEGEQFF. Written as DNA, the CDR3 is TGTGCCAGCAGTTACTACTCCGACGAGGGAGAGCAGTTCTTC. V is TRBV6-5 and J is TRBJ2-1; D may be TRBD2 (5 bases). This CDR3 contains 14 residues. V was clipped by 1 base and J by 10 bases, with 14 bases between them. The germline gives CDR1 MNHEY, CDR2 SVGAGI.

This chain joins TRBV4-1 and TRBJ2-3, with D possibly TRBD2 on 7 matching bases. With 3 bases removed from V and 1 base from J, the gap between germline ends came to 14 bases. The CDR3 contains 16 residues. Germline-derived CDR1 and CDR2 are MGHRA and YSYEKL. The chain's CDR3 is CASSQIGGAGTDTQYF. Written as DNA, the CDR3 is TGCGCCAGCAGCCAGATTGGGGGGGCCGGCACAGATACGCAGTATTTT.

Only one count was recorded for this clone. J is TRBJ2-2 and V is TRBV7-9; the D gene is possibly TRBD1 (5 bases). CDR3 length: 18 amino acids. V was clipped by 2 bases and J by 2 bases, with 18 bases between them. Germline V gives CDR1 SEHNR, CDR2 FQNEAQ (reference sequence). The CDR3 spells CASSLLPHQGRNTGELFF. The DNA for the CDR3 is TGTGCCAGCAGCTTACTTCCGCACCAGGGTAGAAACACCGGGGAGCTGTTTTTT.

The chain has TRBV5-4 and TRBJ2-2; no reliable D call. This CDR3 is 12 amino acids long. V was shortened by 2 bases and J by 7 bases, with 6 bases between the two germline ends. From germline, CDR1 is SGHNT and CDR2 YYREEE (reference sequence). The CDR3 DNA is TGTGCCAGCAGCTTTTACGGCGGGGAGCTGTTTTTT. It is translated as CASSFYGGELFF.

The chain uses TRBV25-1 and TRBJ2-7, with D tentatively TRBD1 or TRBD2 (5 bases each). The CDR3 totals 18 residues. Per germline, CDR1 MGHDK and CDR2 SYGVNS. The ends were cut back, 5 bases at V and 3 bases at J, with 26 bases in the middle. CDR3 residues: CASSKATGRIGLGYEQYF. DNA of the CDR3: TGTGCCAGCAGTAAAGCGACGGGACGTATAGGATTAGGCTACGAGCAGTACTTC.

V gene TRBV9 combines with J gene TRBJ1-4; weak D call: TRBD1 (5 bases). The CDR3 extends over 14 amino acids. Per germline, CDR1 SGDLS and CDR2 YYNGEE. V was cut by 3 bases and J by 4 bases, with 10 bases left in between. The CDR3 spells CASSGGDRNEKLFF. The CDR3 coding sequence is TGTGCCAGCAGCGGGGGGGACCGTAATGAAAAACTGTTTTTT. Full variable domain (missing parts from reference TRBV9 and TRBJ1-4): DSGVTQTPKHLITATGQRVTLRCSPRSGDLSVYWYQQSLDQGLQFLIQYYNGEERAKGNILERFSAQQFPDLHSELNLSSLELGDSALYFCASSGGDRNEKLFFGSGTQLSVL.

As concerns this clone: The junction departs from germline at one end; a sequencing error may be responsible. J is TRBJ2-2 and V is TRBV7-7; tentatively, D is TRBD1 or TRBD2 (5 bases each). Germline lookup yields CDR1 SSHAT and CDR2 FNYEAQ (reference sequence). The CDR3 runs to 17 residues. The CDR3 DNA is TGTGCTAGCAGCCCAAGTAGGGGCAGAGAGGGGTCCGGGGAGCTGTTTTTT. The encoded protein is CASSPSRGREGSGELFF.

CDR3 DNA: TGTGCCAGCAGTTTACGAGGGGGGGCCGGGGATACGCAGTATTTT. Translating it yields CASSLRGGAGDTQYF. This rearrangement joins TRBV27 to TRBJ2-3; weak D call: TRBD2 (7 bases). The CDR3 extends over 15 amino acids. Germline V gene data show CDR1 as MNHEY and CDR2 as SMNVEV (reference sequence). Trimming took 2 bases from V and 6 from J, leaving 15 bases between them.

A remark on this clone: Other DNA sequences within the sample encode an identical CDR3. CDR3 loop: CASSLFWGREKLFF. As DNA, the CDR3 is TGTGCCAGCAGTTTATTTTGGGGGCGTGAAAAACTGTTTTTT. J is TRBJ1-4 and V is TRBV27, with D possibly TRBD1 on 6 matching bases. The CDR3 is 14 residues long. Trimming removed 1 base from V and 7 bases from J, with 10 bases in between. Germline V lookup: CDR1 MNHEY, CDR2 SMNVEV (reference sequence).

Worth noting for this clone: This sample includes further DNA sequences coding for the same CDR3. The CDR3 bases are TGTGCCAGCAGCTTACTAGCGGGAGGGCCGGATACGCAGTATTTT. Translated, it gives CASSLLAGGPDTQYF. The J gene is TRBJ2-3, the V gene TRBV7-9; 12 bases are a match to TRBD2. Germline values: CDR1 SEHNR, CDR2 FQNEAQ (reference sequence). CDR3 length: 15 amino acids. Unmatched junction bases numbered 3, after V lost 2 bases and J lost 6 bases. Variable domain in full (rest from reference TRBV7-9 and TRBJ2-3): DTGVSQNPRHKITKRGQNVTFRCDPISEHNRLYWYRQTLGQGPEFLTYFQNEAQLEKSRLLSDRFSAERPKGSFSTLEIQRTEQGDSAMYLCASSLLAGGPDTQYFGPGTRLTVL.

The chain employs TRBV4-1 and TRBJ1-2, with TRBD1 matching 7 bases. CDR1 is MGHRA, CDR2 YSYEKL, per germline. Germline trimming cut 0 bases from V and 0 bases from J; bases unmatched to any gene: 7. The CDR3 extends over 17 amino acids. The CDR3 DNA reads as TGCGCCAGCAGCCAAGAGCAACAGGGGCTTTCTAACTATGGCTACACCTTC. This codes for CASSQEQQGLSNYGYTF.

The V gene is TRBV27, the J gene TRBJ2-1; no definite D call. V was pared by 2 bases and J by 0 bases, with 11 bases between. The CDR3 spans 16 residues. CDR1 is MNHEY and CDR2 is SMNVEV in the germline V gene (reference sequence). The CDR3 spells CASSLNGLNSYNEQFF. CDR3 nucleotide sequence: TGTGCCAGCAGTTTAAACGGGTTAAACTCCTACAATGAGCAGTTCTTC.

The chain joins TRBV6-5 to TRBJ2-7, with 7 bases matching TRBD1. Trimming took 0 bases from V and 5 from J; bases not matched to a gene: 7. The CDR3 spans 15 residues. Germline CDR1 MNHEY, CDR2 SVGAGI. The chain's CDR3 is CASSYSTTGRDEQYF. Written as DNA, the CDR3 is TGTGCCAGCAGTTACTCTACGACAGGGCGCGACGAGCAGTACTTC.

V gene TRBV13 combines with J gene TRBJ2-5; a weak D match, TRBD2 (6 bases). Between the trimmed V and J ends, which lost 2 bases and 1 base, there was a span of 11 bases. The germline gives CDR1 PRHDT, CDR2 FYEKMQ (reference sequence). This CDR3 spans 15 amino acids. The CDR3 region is CASSLTAGFQETQYF. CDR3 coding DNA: TGTGCCAGCAGCTTAACCGCGGGATTCCAAGAGACCCAGTACTTC.